This TCR beta chain was recorded in a study of blood T cell repertoires in COVID-19. The CDR3 extends over 18 amino acids. Germline V gives CDR1 MNHEY, CDR2 SVGEGT. V trimming: 0 bases; J trimming: 8 bases; junction bases outside the gene matches: 12. Sequenced by immunoSEQ multiplex PCR; TCRdb stores in-frame clones only, minus some. This sample yields approximately 200,000 clones, of which about 81% are seen a single time; 10% to 15% belongs to the top ten. The sequenced material came from peripheral blood. The receptor was isolated from a woman of 80 years or more with COVID-19, enrolled during active disease. This chain uses TRBV6-2 or TRBV6-3 with TRBJ2-1, with TRBD2 identical over 11 bases. The CDR3 nucleotides read TGTGCCAGCAGTTACTCGGCTAGCGGGGGGAACTCTGACGATGAGCAGTTCTTC. Translating gives CASSYSASGGNSDDEQFF.